The rows below give T cell receptor beta chains drawn from one sample of a study of cytomegalovirus exposure and HLA in healthy donors. Using immunoSEQ multiplex PCR, the repertoire was profiled, and TCRdb retains in-frame clones only, with some absent. The data hold 110,000 or so clones, with around 70% observed a single time. Sequences were obtained from PBMCs. Source of these receptors: a woman aged 40-49 years in good health and CMV-seropositive. Each CDR3 is given without its conserved first and last residue. Some rows have no size entry. The others give once, few or many, or a class for an expanded clone.

j_call v_call clone_size cdr3_aa
TRBJ2-7 TRBV4-2 - ASSQAGPGDEQY
TRBJ2-1 TRBV6-1 - ASRFTRDYYNEQF
TRBJ2-2 TRBV9 - ASSVDWLTGHGELF
TRBJ1-1 TRBV5-1 - ASSLDPGVLREAF
TRBJ1-1 TRBV6-6 few ASRIKDRALEAF
TRBJ2-3 TRBV9 - ASSVSGVTDTQY
TRBJ1-5 TRBV6-1 - ASTLTGTSNQPQH
TRBJ1-1 TRBV7-9 - ASSFDSRGATEAF
TRBJ1-1 TRBV5-1 - ASSLQGVSQNTEAF
TRBJ1-6 TRBV30 - AWSRQGGSPLH
TRBJ1-5 TRBV28 - ASAGTGFYAKSNQPQH
TRBJ2-5 TRBV5-4 - ASSQSGTARGTQY
TRBJ1-4 TRBV5-1 - ASSFGTGTIEKLF
TRBJ1-2 TRBV11-2 few ASSLGETGST
TRBJ2-7 TRBV27 - ASALGTSGSGIAYEQY
TRBJ2-3 TRBV5-1 - ASSLQGGTDTQY
TRBJ1-3 TRBV5-5 - ASSYGGGGGANTIY
- TRBV12-2 - ASRLQVALSYEQY
TRBJ2-7 TRBV7-2 - ASSLKIPGQGVLEQY
TRBJ1-1 TRBV9 - ASSPRTGDTEAF
TRBJ2-7 TRBV18 - ASSPGAYEQY
TRBJ2-7 TRBV7-2 - ASSSASGRAGAYEQY
TRBJ1-5 TRBV19 - ASAGTVLWVGNQPQH
TRBJ2-7 TRBV11-2 - ASSLGTGGRSSYEQY
TRBJ1-4 TRBV19 few ASSWRTGSTNEKLF
TRBJ2-7 TRBV5-1 once ASSFLAGGTYEQY
TRBJ2-7 TRBV5-1 - ASSLEGGQYGEQY
TRBJ2-1 TRBV27 - ASSLWGAGGASYNEQF
TRBJ2-1 TRBV2 - ASSEWGSGGPNNEQF
TRBJ2-5 TRBV9 - ASSLTGERETQY
TRBJ1-6 TRBV7-9 - ASSPQGGEPLH
TRBJ2-1 TRBV11-1 - ASSRTSGSYNEQF
TRBJ1-1 TRBV30 few AWSRTTNTEAF
TRBJ2-1 TRBV4-1 - ASSQEPGLVGGKQF
TRBJ1-2 TRBV7-8 few ASSFGAGGSSNYGYT
TRBJ2-7 TRBV5-6 - ASSWGQGALYEQY
TRBJ2-4 TRBV6-5 - ASGDSGLAKNIQY
TRBJ1-6 TRBV7-9 - ASSAGQGTGYLDNSPLH
TRBJ2-3 TRBV5-1 - ASSPGGSTDTQY
TRBJ2-2 TRBV27 - ASSQRIAGELF
TRBJ2-7 TRBV30 - AWTGQGMGEQY
TRBJ1-4 TRBV6-6 - ASSYRGSEKLF
TRBJ1-4 TRBV5-1 few ASSLAQATNEKLF
TRBJ2-1 TRBV9 - ASSAGYEQF
TRBJ1-2 TRBV18 few ASSPVGGAANYGYT
TRBJ1-1 TRBV6-1 once ASSDLGQGRTEAF
TRBJ2-7 TRBV11-3 - ASSLPGRGRNEQY
TRBJ2-1 TRBV30 - AWSRSRNEQF
TRBJ1-1 TRBV27 - ASSEWSGTEAF
TRBJ2-7 TRBV5-1 - ASSLGQIGTYEQY
TRBJ2-5 TRBV5-4 - TSSFGSGGSETQY
TRBJ1-1 TRBV19 - ASKPRTGLGPTEAF
TRBJ1-6 TRBV6-6 - ASRDGQGAGSPLH